This is a list of T cell receptor beta chains from one sample in a study of blood T cell repertoires in COVID-19. Data came from immunoSEQ multiplex PCR; TCRdb stores just in-frame clones and leaves some out. This sample has a few hundred thousand clones, with roughly 92% found just once. Sequenced material: PBMCs or T cells enriched from blood (not recorded which). The receptors originated from a middle-aged woman who had been exposed to COVID-19. Both conserved end residues are part of each CDR3. Each record gives: CDR3 DNA, CDR3 protein, D gene, V gene, J gene, clone size. The D gene is left open where the match is weak. The size of a clone is reported for some rows only, either as once, few or many, or as a class for expanded clones.

TGTGCCAGCAGCCAGGGGATTTCTGGAAACACCATATATTTT	CASSQGISGNTIYF	.	TRBV5-4	TRBJ1-3	.
TGTGCCAGCAGCCCCGGGTCCCCCTATGGCTACACCTTC	CASSPGSPYGYTF	.	TRBV13	TRBJ1-2	.
TGTGCCAGCAGTGAAGATGCCAGGGTACGCACAGATACGCAGTATTTT	CASSEDARVRTDTQYF	.	TRBV2	TRBJ2-3	.
TGTGCCAGCAGTCCTGCCGGGACAGCTAAAAACACCATATATTTT	CASSPAGTAKNTIYF	TRBD1	TRBV6-5	TRBJ1-3	.
TGCGCCAGCAGCTTGGACAGGGTGGGCCTCGAGCAGTACTTC	CASSLDRVGLEQYF	.	TRBV5-1	TRBJ2-7	.
TGTGCCACCAGCAGGAGGGGCCGGGAGACCCAGTACTTC	CATSRRGRETQYF	.	TRBV24-1	TRBJ2-5	.
TGTGCCACCCTCTTCTATGAAAAACTGTTTTTT	CATLFYEKLFF	.	TRBV19	TRBJ1-4	.
TGTGCCAGCAGCCAAACAGCGGCGGCGTGGGAGACCCAGTACTTC	CASSQTAAAWETQYF	.	TRBV14	TRBJ2-5	.
TGTGCCACCAGTGACTCGGGACAGGGGGCGGGTGGCTACACCTTC	CATSDSGQGAGGYTF	TRBD1	TRBV24-1	TRBJ1-2	once
TGTGCCAGCAGCACCGACTCAGGGACTGCGAACACTGAAGCTTTCTTT	CASSTDSGTANTEAFF	.	TRBV21-1	TRBJ1-1	.
TGTGCCAGCGGGGGACAGGGGAATTCACCCCTCCACTTT	CASGGQGNSPLHF	TRBD1	TRBV27	TRBJ1-6	.
TGCGCCAGCCGTTCTAGGGGGGGATACACCACCGGGGAGCTGTTTTTT	CASRSRGGYTTGELFF	.	TRBV5-1	TRBJ2-2	.
TGTGCCAGCAGCGTAGGCCAGGGAAGTCAGCCCCAGCATTTT	CASSVGQGSQPQHF	.	TRBV9	TRBJ1-5	.
TGCGCCAGCAGCTTGGTCGGGGTAAACACTGAAGCTTTCTTT	CASSLVGVNTEAFF	.	TRBV5-1	TRBJ1-1	.
TGTGCCAGCAGTAAAACAGGGGGGGCGAACACTGAAGCTTTCTTT	CASSKTGGANTEAFF	TRBD1	TRBV6-5	TRBJ1-1	.
TGTGCCAGCAGCCAAGGACTAGCGGGGAGCTACAATGAGCAGTTCTTC	CASSQGLAGSYNEQFF	TRBD2	TRBV14	TRBJ2-1	.
TGTGCCAGCAGCTTGCAGGGGGCATACACCGGGGAGCTGTTTTTT	CASSLQGAYTGELFF	TRBD1	TRBV5-6	TRBJ2-2	.
TGTGCCTGGAGTCCCCCCTCAGGAAATCAGCCCCAGCATTTT	CAWSPPSGNQPQHF	.	TRBV30	TRBJ1-5	.
TGTGCCTGGAGTGTTTTAAATTGGGGGGCTAGCGGGTTGGGCACTGAAGCTTTCTTT	CAWSVLNWGASGLGTEAFF	.	TRBV30	TRBJ1-1	.
TGTGCCAGCAGCCAAGTAGCGGAACGCTATGGCTACACCTTC	CASSQVAERYGYTF	.	TRBV3-1/TRBV3-2	TRBJ1-2	.
TGTGCCAGCAGCCTACAGGGAAATAGGGGTGAAGCTTTCTTT	CASSLQGNRGEAFF	.	TRBV6-2/TRBV6-3	TRBJ1-1	.
TGTGCCAGCAGTGAATATGGGGGGGCGGATTCACCCCTCCACTTT	CASSEYGGADSPLHF	.	TRBV25-1	TRBJ1-6	.
TGTGCCAGCAGTTTGGGGTGGGAGCTGAATGAGCAGTTCTTC	CASSLGWELNEQFF	.	TRBV27	TRBJ2-1	.
TGTGCCAGCAGAGGTACAGCACTCTCTGGGGCCAACGTCCTGACTTTC	CASRGTALSGANVLTF	.	TRBV27	TRBJ2-6	.
TGTGCCAGTAGGACGAGGACAGGAGAGATTTCACCCCTCCACTTT	CASRTRTGEISPLHF	TRBD1	TRBV19	TRBJ1-6	.
TGTGCCTGGAGCAGGGGTTGGCCGCAACCGAACACTGAAGCTTTCTTT	CAWSRGWPQPNTEAFF	.	TRBV30	TRBJ1-1	once
TGTGCCAGCTCTCGTGAGACAGGTCAAAACACTGAAGCTTTCTTT	CASSRETGQNTEAFF	.	TRBV18	TRBJ1-1	.
TGTGCCACCAGTGATGGCCTAGCAAATGAGCAGTTCTTC	CATSDGLANEQFF	.	TRBV24-1	TRBJ2-1	.
TGTGCCAGCAGCCAGCCGACAGGGGATGGCTACACCTTC	CASSQPTGDGYTF	TRBD1	TRBV5-6	TRBJ1-2	.
TGTGCCAGCAGCCTAGCCGGGACAGGGGGAAACACCATATATTTT	CASSLAGTGGNTIYF	TRBD1	TRBV14	TRBJ1-3	.
TGTGCCAGCAGCGCCTCCGGGACAAGGAGAATGTATGGCTACACCTTC	CASSASGTRRMYGYTF	.	TRBV11-3	TRBJ1-2	.
TGTGCCAGTAGCCCATCGAGTCGCAATCAGCCCCAGCATTTT	CASSPSSRNQPQHF	.	TRBV19	TRBJ1-5	.